The clone carrying this TCR beta chain was found a few times. Its antigen remains unknown. These data belong to a study of T cells after yellow fever vaccination. Study outcomes and limitations: CD4 and CD8 compartments shared a small share of clonotypes.

The germline CDR1 and CDR2 sequences are DFQATT and SNEGSKA (reference sequence). The V segment lost 6 bases and the J segment 2 bases; nucleotides outside the gene matches: 6. The CDR3 runs 15 residues. TCRdb re-called the 5' RACE reads with MiXCR, one entry per CDR3 protein. The sample consists of about 260,000 distinct CDR3 sequences, roughly 13% of them appearing once. The sequencing used CD4+ T cells sorted from PBMCs, collected 45 days after the yellow fever booster vaccination. The receptor's source is a young man who received the YFV17D yellow fever vaccine. The chain uses TRBV20-1 and TRBJ2-1; 11 bases match TRBD2. The CDR3 region is CSASLAGGTYNEQFF. The CDR3 DNA reads TGCAGTGCGTCTCTAGCGGGAGGTACCTACAATGAGCAGTTCTTC.